This paragraph covers one TCR beta chain sequence. Germline V CDR1 and CDR2: SGHTS, YDEGEE. The V and J ends lost 0 bases and 4 bases respectively, with 11 bases between them. This CDR3 spans 15 amino acids. The source of the sample is a study of blood T cell repertoires in COVID-19. Whole-study context: There were acute and convalescent COVID-19 samples, and they came from the United States, Italy and Spain.

Some clones are missing from TCRdb's copy, which holds only in-frame ones; the method was immunoSEQ multiplex PCR. The table includes nearly 300,000 clones, 70% to 85% detected once. Seattle's enrolled individuals joined amid active infection and were then monitored longitudinally. Source material: peripheral blood. The receptor was derived from a human donor with COVID-19, enrolled during active disease. The donor label of this sample is uncertain. V is TRBV5-8 and J is TRBJ2-1, with D possibly being TRBD2 (6 bases). CDR3 residues: CASSLDVAVYNEQFF. The CDR3 DNA reads TGTGCCAGCAGCTTGGACGTAGCGGTTTACAATGAGCAGTTCTTC.